The clone carrying this T cell receptor (beta chain) occurred many times. Its cognate antigen is unknown. Described time point: newly diagnosed GD, antithyroid drugs for less than 3 months. The TCR library was made from RNA that had been extracted from PBMCs in TRIzol. The CDR3 is made up of 13 amino acids. Looked up from germline, CDR1 is SGHRS and CDR2 is YFSETQ. Trimming pared 6 bases from V and 3 bases from J, leaving 12 bases between. The record originates from a study of regulatory T cells in long-lasting Graves disease. Whole-study results and caveats: Persistent patients shared more public clonotypes (under 3,000) than newly diagnosed patients (roughly 960).

Libraries of TCR beta came from iRepertoire HTBI primers plus Arm-PCR of CDR3 regions. MiXCR, run by TCRdb on the multiplex PCR reads, gives a single entry per CDR3 protein. The sample holds about 470,000 distinct CDR3 sequences, 15% to 20% seen once. These data were also reused for a study on T cells in Graves' hyperthyroidism and ophthalmopathy. Turning to that study: HTBI primers were the set used in a first-round RT-PCR of the TCR CDR3.

The sequencing used peripheral blood mononuclear cells (PBMCs), collected at new diagnosis, from a patient treated with antithyroid drugs. The chain recombines TRBV5-1 with TRBJ1-1; TRBD1 might be the D (6 bases). The clonotype originates from a man aged 40-50 years with Graves disease. The CDR3 loop reads CASTLQGDTEAFF. For the CDR3, the DNA is TGCGCCAGCACCCTACAGGGAGACACTGAAGCTTTCTTT.